This record covers a single TCR beta chain. The V gene's germline CDR1 is MNHEY and CDR2 SVGEGT. The ends were cut back, 7 bases at V and 4 bases at J, with 13 bases in the middle. The CDR3 sequence is 14 residues long. The data belong to a study of response to subunit inactivated influenza vaccine. A single record per CDR3 protein comes from TCRdb applying MiXCR to the RT-PCR reads. The table includes about 540,000 distinct CDR3 sequences, around 21% detected once. The same data also went into a second study, on T cells expressing NK-cell markers. Per that paper: Making the TCR beta cDNA relied on 5'RACE template switching with UMIs. Seven of the eight sequenced donors were HCMV-seropositive; one was seronegative. T cells sorted in several experiments were restricted to alpha-beta TCR T cells by an anti-gamma-delta TCR antibody. These clonotypes additionally ranked first within the CD3+CD56-NKG2C+ fraction of several donors. There remained a lack of clarity about HCMV specificity of expanded NKG2C+ T cell clones.

Here the sequenced sample was CD4+ T cells sorted from PBMCs, taken 11 to 12 days after vaccination. This TCR came from a man aged 45-65 years who received an inactivated influenza vaccine. The chain links TRBV6-2 or TRBV6-3 to TRBJ2-2; the D is unclear. The DNA for the CDR3 is TGTGCCAGCACCCAAACCTGGAGCACCGGGGAGCTGTTTTTT. Residues: CASTQTWSTGELFF.